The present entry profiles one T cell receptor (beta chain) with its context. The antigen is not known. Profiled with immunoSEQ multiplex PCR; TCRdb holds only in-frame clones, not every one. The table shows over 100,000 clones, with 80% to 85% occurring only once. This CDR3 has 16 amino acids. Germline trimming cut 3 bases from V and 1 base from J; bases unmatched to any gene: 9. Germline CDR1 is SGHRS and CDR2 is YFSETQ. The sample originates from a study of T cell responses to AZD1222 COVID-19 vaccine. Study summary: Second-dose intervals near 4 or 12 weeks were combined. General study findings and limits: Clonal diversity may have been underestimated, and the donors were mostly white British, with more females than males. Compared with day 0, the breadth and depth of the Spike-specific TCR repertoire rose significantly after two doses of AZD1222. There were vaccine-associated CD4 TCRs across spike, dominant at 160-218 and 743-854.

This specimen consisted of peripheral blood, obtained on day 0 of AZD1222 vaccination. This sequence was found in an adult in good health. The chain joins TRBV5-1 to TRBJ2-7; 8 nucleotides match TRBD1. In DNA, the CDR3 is TGCGCCAGCAGCTGGAACGGACAGGGCCCATCCTACGAGCAGTACTTC. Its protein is CASSWNGQGPSYEQYF.